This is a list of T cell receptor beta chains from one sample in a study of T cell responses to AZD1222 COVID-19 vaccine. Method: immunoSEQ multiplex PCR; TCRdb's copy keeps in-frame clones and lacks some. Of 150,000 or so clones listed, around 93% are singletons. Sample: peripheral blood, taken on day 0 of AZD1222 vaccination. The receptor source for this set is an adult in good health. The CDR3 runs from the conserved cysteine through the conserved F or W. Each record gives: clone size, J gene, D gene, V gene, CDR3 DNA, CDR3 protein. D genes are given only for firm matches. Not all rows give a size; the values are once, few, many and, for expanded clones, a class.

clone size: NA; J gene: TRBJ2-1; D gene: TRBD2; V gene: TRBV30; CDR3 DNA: TGTGCCCGAACTAGCGGGATGGGAAATGAGCAGTTCTTC; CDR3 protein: CARTSGMGNEQFF
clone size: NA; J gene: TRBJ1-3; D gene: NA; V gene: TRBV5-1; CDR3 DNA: TGCGCCAGCAAAACAGGGTCCGGAAACACCATATATTTT; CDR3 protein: CASKTGSGNTIYF
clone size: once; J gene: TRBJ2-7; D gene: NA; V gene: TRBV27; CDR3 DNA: TGTGCCAGCAGTTTATCGCTGGATTTGACCGCCTACGAGCAGTACTTC; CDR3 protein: CASSLSLDLTAYEQYF
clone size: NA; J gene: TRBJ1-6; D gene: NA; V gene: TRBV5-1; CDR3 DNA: TGCGCCAGCAGCTTGCATCCAGGGGAGAATAATTCACCCCTCCACTTT; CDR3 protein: CASSLHPGENNSPLHF
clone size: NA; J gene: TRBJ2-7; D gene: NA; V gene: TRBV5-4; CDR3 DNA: TGTGCCAGCAGCGCTGTAGGTTCCTACGAGCAGTACTTC; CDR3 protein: CASSAVGSYEQYF
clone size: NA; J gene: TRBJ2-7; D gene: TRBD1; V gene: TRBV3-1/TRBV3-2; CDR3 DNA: TGTGCCAGCAGCCAAGTTACCGGGACAGGGGCCTACGAGCAGTACTTC; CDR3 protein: CASSQVTGTGAYEQYF
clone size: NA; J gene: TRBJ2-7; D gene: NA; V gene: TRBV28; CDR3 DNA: TGTGCCAGCAGTTTTTTTAACAGAAGATCCTACGAGCAGTACTTC; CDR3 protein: CASSFFNRRSYEQYF
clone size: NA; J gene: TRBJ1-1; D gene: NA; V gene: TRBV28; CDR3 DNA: TGTGCCAGCACAGCCCCAGTGGGAGCTTTCTTT; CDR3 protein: CASTAPVGAFF
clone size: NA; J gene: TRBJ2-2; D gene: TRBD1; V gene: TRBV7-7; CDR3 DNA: TGTGCCAGCAGCGAAGGGGGCCACGGGGAGCTGTTTTTT; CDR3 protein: CASSEGGHGELFF
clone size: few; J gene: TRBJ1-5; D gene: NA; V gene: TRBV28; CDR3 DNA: TGTGCCAGCAGTCAGAGCAGGTCGGATCAGCCCCAGCATTTT; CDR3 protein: CASSQSRSDQPQHF
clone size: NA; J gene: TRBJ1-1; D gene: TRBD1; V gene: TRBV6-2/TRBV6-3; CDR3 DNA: TGTGCCAGCAGTCCAGACAGGGGGTCGGTGAACACTGAAGCTTTCTTT; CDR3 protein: CASSPDRGSVNTEAFF
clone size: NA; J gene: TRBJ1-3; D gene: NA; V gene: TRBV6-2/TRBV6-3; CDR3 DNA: TGTGCCAGCAGTTACTTCAGCGGGACCTCTGGAAACACCATATATTTT; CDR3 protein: CASSYFSGTSGNTIYF
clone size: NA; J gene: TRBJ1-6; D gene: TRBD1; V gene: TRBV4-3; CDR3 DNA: TGCGCCAGCAGCCCGCAAACACCCGACAGGGCAGGGTCACCCCTCCACTTT; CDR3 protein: CASSPQTPDRAGSPLHF
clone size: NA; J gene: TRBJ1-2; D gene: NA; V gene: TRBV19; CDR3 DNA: TGTGCCAGTAGTAGCGCCGGGACTCCGACTGGCTACACCTTC; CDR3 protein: CASSSAGTPTGYTF
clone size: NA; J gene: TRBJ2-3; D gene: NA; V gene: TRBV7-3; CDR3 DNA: TGTGCCAGCAGCTTATTGGTGGCTAGCGGCACAGATACGCAGTATTTT; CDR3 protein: CASSLLVASGTDTQYF
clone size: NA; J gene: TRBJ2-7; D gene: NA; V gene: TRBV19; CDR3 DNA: TGTGCCAGTAGTATGGGGGCTACTACCGGCGAGCAGTACTTC; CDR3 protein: CASSMGATTGEQYF
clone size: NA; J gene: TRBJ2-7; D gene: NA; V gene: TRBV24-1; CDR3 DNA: TGTGCCACCAGTGATTCACGACTAGTCTACGAGCAGTACTTC; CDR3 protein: CATSDSRLVYEQYF
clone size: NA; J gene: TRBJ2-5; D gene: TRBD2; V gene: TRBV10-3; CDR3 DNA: TGTGCCATCAGGGGAGAGCGGGGGAGACTGGATAAAGAGACCCAGTACTTC; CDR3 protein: CAIRGERGRLDKETQYF
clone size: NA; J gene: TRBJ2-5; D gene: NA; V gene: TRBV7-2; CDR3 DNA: TGTGCCAGCAGCTCCGATGGGCTAGCTGGGGAGACCCAGTACTTC; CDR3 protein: CASSSDGLAGETQYF
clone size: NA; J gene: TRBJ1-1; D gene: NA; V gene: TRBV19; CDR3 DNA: TGTGCCAGTAGTATCGTAGGGTTAGTGGGGTCTGAAGCTTTCTTT; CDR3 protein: CASSIVGLVGSEAFF
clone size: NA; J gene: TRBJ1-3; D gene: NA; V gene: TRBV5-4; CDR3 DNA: TGTGCCAGCAGCCCTGGACAAGTCTCTGGAAACACCATATATTTT; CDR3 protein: CASSPGQVSGNTIYF
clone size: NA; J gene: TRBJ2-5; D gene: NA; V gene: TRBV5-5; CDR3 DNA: TGTGCCAGCAGCTGGGACCCAGGGGACGAAGGGACCCAGTACTTC; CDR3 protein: CASSWDPGDEGTQYF
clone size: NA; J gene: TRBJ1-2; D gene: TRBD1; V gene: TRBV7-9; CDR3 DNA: TGTGCCAGCGGAGGTACAGGGGATGGCTACACCTTC; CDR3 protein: CASGGTGDGYTF
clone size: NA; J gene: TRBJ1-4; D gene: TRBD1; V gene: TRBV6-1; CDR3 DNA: TGTGCCAGCAGTGAATCCGGGACAGGGCGAGAAAAACTGTTTTTT; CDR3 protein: CASSESGTGREKLFF
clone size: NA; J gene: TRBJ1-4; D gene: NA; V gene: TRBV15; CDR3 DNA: TGTGCCACCAGCCAGACCTTGAAAGGGGAAAAACTGTTTTTT; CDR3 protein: CATSQTLKGEKLFF
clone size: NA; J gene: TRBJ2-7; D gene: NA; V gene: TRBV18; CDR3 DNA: TGTGCCAGCTCACCAGGGGCCTCACGGTTCGACGAGCAGTACTTC; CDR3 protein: CASSPGASRFDEQYF
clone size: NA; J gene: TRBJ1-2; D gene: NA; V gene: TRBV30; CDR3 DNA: TGTGCCTGGAGACGGGAACCTTTCTATGGCTACACCTTC; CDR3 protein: CAWRREPFYGYTF